Listed below are T cell receptor beta chains from one sample, sequenced in a study of blood T cell repertoires in COVID-19. TCRdb keeps only in-frame clones here, not all; method: immunoSEQ multiplex PCR. This table holds around 250,000 clones, more than 75% found once. Sequencing used peripheral blood. The receptors were gathered from a woman aged 70 to 79 with active or convalescent COVID-19. The CDR3 runs from the conserved cysteine through the conserved F or W. The D gene is left open where the match is weak.

>TRBV7-9|TRBJ1-2|NA
TGTGCCAGCGGGACAAGGGGGGGCTATGGCTACACCTTC
CASGTRGGYGYTF
>TRBV7-2|TRBJ1-4|NA
TGTGCCAGCAGCTTAGGGGCCAATGAAAAACTGTTTTTT
CASSLGANEKLFF
>TRBV25-1|TRBJ1-2|TRBD1
TGTGCCAGCAGTGAAAACCCCTCCACAGGGGTGTATGGCTACACCTTC
CASSENPSTGVYGYTF
>TRBV4-3|TRBJ1-5|NA
TGCGCCAGCAGCCAAGATCCGGGGATAACCCAGCATTTT
CASSQDPGITQHF
>TRBV9|TRBJ1-2|NA
TGTGCCAGCAGCGTAGAGGTCAGGGACTATGGCTACACCTTC
CASSVEVRDYGYTF
>TRBV7-2|TRBJ2-6|TRBD2
TGTGCCAGCAGCTTAGCGGGACTAGCGGGGGGAACCTCTGGGGCCAACGTCCTGACTTTC
CASSLAGLAGGTSGANVLTF
>TRBV7-2|TRBJ2-3|NA
TGTGCCAGCAGCTTAGCGAGGGATACGCAGTATTTT
CASSLARDTQYF
>TRBV5-4|TRBJ1-1|NA
TGTGCCAGCAGCAAGTGGAAGGGGTATCGTGGCGGGGACACTGAAGCTTTCTTT
CASSKWKGYRGGDTEAFF
>TRBV2|TRBJ2-5|TRBD1
TGTGCCAGCAGTAACGGACAGGGCGGGCAAGAGACCCAGTACTTC
CASSNGQGGQETQYF
>TRBV7-3|TRBJ2-3|TRBD2
TGTGCCAGCAGCTTAACTGGGACTAGCCGCACAGATACGCAGTATTTT
CASSLTGTSRTDTQYF